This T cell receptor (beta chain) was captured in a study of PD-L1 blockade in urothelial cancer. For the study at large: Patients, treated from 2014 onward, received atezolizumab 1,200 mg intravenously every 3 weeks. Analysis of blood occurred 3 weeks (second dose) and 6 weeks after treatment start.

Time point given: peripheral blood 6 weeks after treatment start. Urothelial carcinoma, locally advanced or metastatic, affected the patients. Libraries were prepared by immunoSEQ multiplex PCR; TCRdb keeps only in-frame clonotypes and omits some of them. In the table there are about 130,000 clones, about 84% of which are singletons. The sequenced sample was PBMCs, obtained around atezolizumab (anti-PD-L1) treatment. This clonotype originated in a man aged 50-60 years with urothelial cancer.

The chain's CDR3 is CASSVGPEGYEQYF. In DNA form, the CDR3 reads TGTGCCAGCAGCGTAGGCCCAGAGGGCTACGAGCAGTACTTC. The genes are TRBV9 and TRBJ2-7, with D tentatively TRBD2 (5 bases). This CDR3 is built from 14 residues. Germline V gives CDR1 SGDLS, CDR2 YYNGEE. V was pared by 0 bases and J by 3 bases, with 10 bases between.